These 11 T cell receptor beta chains originate from one sample sequenced in a study of CD8 T cells in Susac syndrome. Random-hexamer reverse transcription was applied to roughly 0.5 to 1 ug RNA. TCRdb re-derived calls from the immunoSEQ multiplex PCR reads in MiXCR, one entry per CDR3 protein. The top ten hold 0.14% to 0.15% of the sample, which has about 150,000 distinct CDR3 sequences, nearly 97% seen once. The source material was CD8+ T cells from PBMCs. The receptors here all came from a human donor with multiple sclerosis.

This rearrangement joins TRBV29-1 to TRBJ2-1; no clear D gene. The CDR3 has 13 residues. Trimming pared 4 bases from V and 6 bases from J, leaving 13 bases between. CDR1 and CDR2 (germline): SQVTM, ANQGSEA. This chain's CDR3 is CSVVVSSINEQFF. The CDR3 DNA reads TGCAGCGTTGTGGTTAGCTCAATCAATGAGCAGTTCTTC.

The CDR3 reads CASSSPGQGHGYTF. In nucleotides, the CDR3 is TGTGCCAGCAGCTCACCGGGACAGGGGCATGGCTACACCTTC. The rearrangement uses TRBV7-9 and TRBJ1-2, with TRBD1 matching over 10 bases. The CDR3 is made up of 14 amino acids. Trimming at V came to 4 bases and at J to 6 bases, leaving 5 bases not matched to a gene. CDR1 and CDR2 from the germline V gene are SEHNR and FQNEAQ (reference sequence).

The chain has TRBV7-6 and TRBJ2-6, with a tentative D call TRBD2 (6 bases). There are 17 residues in the CDR3. CDR1 is SGHVS and CDR2 is FNYEAQ in the germline V gene. The V gene lost 4 bases and the J gene lost 0 bases, with 13 bases spanning the gap. The CDR3 DNA sequence: TGTGCCAGCAGCTCTACCGCGGGACCCTCTGGGGCCAACGTCCTGACTTTC. It encodes CASSSTAGPSGANVLTF.

The chain combines TRBV12-3 or TRBV12-4 with TRBJ1-2; no firm D call. This CDR3 is built from 13 residues. V lost 6 bases and J 3 bases, leaving 11 bases between the germline ends. The CDR3 spells CASSRPGDYGYTF. CDR3 coding DNA: TGTGCCAGCAGCCGTCCCGGGGACTATGGCTACACCTTC.

This chain uses TRBV9 with TRBJ1-2, with TRBD1 matching over 9 bases. The germline V gene has CDR1 SGDLS and CDR2 YYNGEE. Trimming removed 1 base from V and 5 bases from J; junction bases left unmatched: 6. The CDR3 consists of 15 residues. Here the CDR3 DNA reads TGTGCCAGCAGCGTATCTAGGACAGGGGATTATGGCTACACCTTC. This codes for CASSVSRTGDYGYTF.

This chain joins TRBV20-1 and TRBJ1-5; TRBD1 is a possible D gene (5 bases). The CDR3 sequence is 15 residues long. From germline, CDR1 is DFQATT and CDR2 SNEGSKA (reference sequence). Trimming took off 0 bases at V and 1 base at J, with 10 bases between the two ends. The CDR3 DNA sequence: TGCAGTGCTAGAGAACCTGGGGCGAGCAATCAGCCCCAGCATTTT. Translated: CSAREPGASNQPQHF.

V and J are TRBV23-1 and TRBJ1-6; 7 bases line up with TRBD1. TRBV23-1 has ORF status, its function being uncertain. The CDR3 is 15 residues long. J lost 9 bases, V lost 0 bases, and 5 bases had no gene match. The CDR3 DNA sequence: TGCGCCAGCAGTCAATCGACAGGGAGGGGTTCACCCCTCCACTTT. It codes for CASSQSTGRGSPLHF.

The genes are TRBV20-1 and TRBJ2-1, with 8 nucleotides matching TRBD2. This CDR3 contains 16 residues. CDR1 and CDR2 (germline): DFQATT, SNEGSKA (reference sequence). The ends lost 1 base at V and 0 bases at J; junction bases unmatched: 5. CDR3 sequence reads: CSARGSSGSSYNEQFF. In DNA, the CDR3 is TGCAGTGCTAGAGGCTCCAGCGGGAGCTCCTACAATGAGCAGTTCTTC.

V gene TRBV27 combines with J gene TRBJ2-7; D might be TRBD1 (5 bases). CDR3 length equals 13 residues. The germline CDR1 and CDR2 sequences are MNHEY and SMNVEV (reference sequence). The germline V and J ends were trimmed by 5 bases and 1 base, with 9 bases remaining between them. In DNA, the CDR3 is TGTGCCAGCAGTCTACAGGAGTCCTACGAGCAGTACTTC. Protein product: CASSLQESYEQYF.

V and J are TRBV7-3 and TRBJ2-1, with 8 bases matching TRBD2. Trimming at V came to 2 bases and at J to 5 bases, leaving 2 bases not matched to a gene. This CDR3 has 14 residues. Germline lookup yields CDR1 SGHTA and CDR2 FQGTGA. This CDR3 reads CASSLVGGDNEQFF. The CDR3 coding sequence is TGTGCCAGCAGCTTAGTCGGGGGGGACAATGAGCAGTTCTTC.

This rearrangement joins TRBV7-9 to TRBJ1-6, with TRBD1 matching 8 bases. With V trimmed by 0 bases and J by 8 bases, 3 bases remained unmatched. This CDR3 has 15 residues. Germline values: CDR1 SEHNR, CDR2 FQNEAQ (reference sequence). In DNA form, the CDR3 reads TGTGCCAGCAGCTTAGCTCCAGGGGGCCATTCACCCCTCCACTTT. Protein: CASSLAPGGHSPLHF.